What follows are 13 T cell receptor beta chains derived from one specimen sequenced in a study of blood T cell repertoires in COVID-19. TCRdb keeps only in-frame clones here, not all; method: immunoSEQ multiplex PCR. The sample includes about 100,000 clones, approximately 90% of them seen just once. Sequenced material: peripheral blood. The receptors come from a man aged 50 to 59 with active COVID-19.

J is TRBJ2-3 and V is TRBV15; 7 positions agree with TRBD2. Trimming cost V 2 bases and J 1 base; bases outside gene matches: 3. The CDR3 consists of 15 residues. Germline assignment: CDR1 LNHNV and CDR2 YYDKDF (reference sequence). As DNA, the CDR3 is TGTGCCACCAGCAGACCGCTAGCGGGCACAGATACGCAGTATTTT. Translation: CATSRPLAGTDTQYF.

The rearrangement uses TRBV7-3 and TRBJ2-3; the D is unclear. V was pared by 2 bases and J by 5 bases, with 11 bases between. The CDR3 runs to 14 residues. CDR1 SGHTA and CDR2 FQGTGA come from the germline V gene. Here the CDR3 reads CASSLATRVDTQYF. CDR3 coding DNA: TGTGCCAGCAGCTTAGCGACTCGGGTAGATACGCAGTATTTT. Together with reference TRBV7-3 and TRBJ2-3, the CDR3 gives the full variable domain: GAGVSQTPSNKVTEKGKYVELRCDPISGHTALYWYRQSLGQGPEFLIYFQGTGAADDSGLPNDRFFAVRPEGSVSTLKIQRTERGDSAVYLCASSLATRVDTQYFGPGTRLTVL.

The rearrangement uses TRBV19 and TRBJ1-6; no clear D gene. Germline-derived CDR1 and CDR2 are LNHDA and SQIVND (reference sequence). V lost 8 bases, J lost 7 bases, and 9 bases lay in between. The CDR3 consists of 12 residues. The CDR3 sequence: CASASQNSPLHF. The CDR3 region has the DNA TGTGCCAGTGCATCTCAGAATTCACCCCTCCACTTT.

This clone was seen once. This sequence joins TRBV5-5 and TRBJ1-4; no clear D gene. The CDR3 is 15 residues long. Germline CDR1 is SGHKS and CDR2 is YYEKEE (reference sequence). The ends were cut back, 4 bases at V and 3 bases at J, with 13 bases in the middle. The CDR3, as DNA: TGTGCCAGCAGCCCTCTATCGGGATCTAATGAAAAACTGTTTTTT. Encoded protein: CASSPLSGSNEKLFF.

This chain links TRBV6-1 with TRBJ1-3; D not resolved. Trimming pared 2 bases from V and 0 bases from J, leaving 11 bases between. From germline, CDR1 is MNHNS and CDR2 SASEGT. This CDR3 has 16 residues. In DNA form, the CDR3 reads TGTGCCAGCAGTGAACAGCACACTAGCTCTGGAAACACCATATATTTT. Translation: CASSEQHTSSGNTIYF.

This rearrangement joins TRBV9 to TRBJ2-5; a weak D match, TRBD1 (5 bases). Trimming removed 0 bases at V and 5 bases at J, with 11 bases between. Germline V CDR1 and CDR2: SGDLS, YYNGEE. This CDR3 is built from 14 residues. The CDR3 DNA sequence: TGTGCCAGCAGCGTAGCCAGGGAACAGGAGACCCAGTACTTC. It translates to CASSVAREQETQYF. The complete variable domain, with remaining parts taken from reference TRBV9 and TRBJ2-5, reads DSGVTQTPKHLITATGQRVTLRCSPRSGDLSVYWYQQSLDQGLQFLIQYYNGEERAKGNILERFSAQQFPDLHSELNLSSLELGDSALYFCASSVAREQETQYFGPGTRLLVL.

This clone is a singleton in its sample. The chain recombines TRBV5-4 with TRBJ2-3; 15 bases map to TRBD2. Per germline, CDR1 SGHNT and CDR2 YYREEE (reference sequence). The CDR3 loop spans 16 amino acids. The V segment lost 4 bases and the J segment 5 bases; nucleotides outside the gene matches: 5. The CDR3 protein is CASSEGLAGGRDTQYF. The CDR3 DNA is TGTGCCAGCAGCGAGGGACTAGCGGGAGGTCGAGATACGCAGTATTTT.

V and J are TRBV27 and TRBJ1-1; possibly TRBD1 for D (6 bases). The CDR3 totals 16 residues. Germline V gives CDR1 MNHEY, CDR2 SMNVEV (reference sequence). Trimming shortened V by 7 bases and J by 1 base, and 19 bases separated the two germline ends. This CDR3 is CASTNRVGSPNTEAFF. The CDR3 DNA reads TGTGCCAGCACCAACAGGGTAGGGTCTCCGAACACTGAAGCTTTCTTT.

The rearrangement uses TRBV6-5 and TRBJ1-5, with D uncertain. The CDR3 totals 15 residues. From germline, CDR1 is MNHEY and CDR2 SVGAGI. V lost 6 bases to trimming and J lost 0 bases, with 12 bases between them. The CDR3 loop is CASSPGVSSNQPQHF. For the CDR3, the DNA is TGTGCCAGCAGCCCGGGAGTAAGTAGCAATCAGCCCCAGCATTTT.

V and J are TRBV7-9 and TRBJ1-1; a possible D gene is TRBD1 (6 bases). V dropped 4 bases and J dropped 2 bases, with 17 bases sitting between them. In germline, CDR1 is SEHNR, CDR2 FQNEAQ (reference sequence). The length of the CDR3 is 16 residues. The CDR3, as DNA: TGTGCCAGCAGCTCCCACGGGACATCTTCAAACACTGAAGCTTTCTTT. Protein sequence: CASSSHGTSSNTEAFF.

The chain joins TRBV5-1 to TRBJ1-1; weak D call: TRBD1 (5 bases). Germline assignment: CDR1 SGHRS and CDR2 YFSETQ. Trimming cost V 4 bases and J 1 base, with 17 bases left between them. This CDR3 has 16 amino acids. Here the CDR3 reads CASSPTPLTGNTEAFF. The CDR3 bases are TGCGCCAGCAGCCCGACACCCCTTACAGGGAACACTGAAGCTTTCTTT. The full variable domain, with the rest looked up from reference TRBV5-1 and TRBJ1-1, is KAGVTQTPRYLIKTRGQQVTLSCSPISGHRSVSWYQQTPGQGLQFLFEYFSETQRNKGNFPGRFSGRQFSNSRSEMNVSTLELGDSALYLCASSPTPLTGNTEAFFGQGTRLTVV.

The chain is built from TRBV5-1 and TRBJ2-1; D is perhaps TRBD1 (6 bases). The CDR3 spans 15 residues. The germline gives CDR1 SGHRS, CDR2 YFSETQ. The V gene lost 2 bases and the J gene lost 2 bases, with 11 bases spanning the gap. CDR3 sequence (DNA): TGCGCCAGCAGCTTATCAGGGGACCCCTACAATGAGCAGTTCTTC. Residues: CASSLSGDPYNEQFF.

This clone was detected only once. The chain has TRBV4-2 and TRBJ2-3, with D perhaps TRBD2 (5 bases). The CDR3 loop spans 14 amino acids. V was clipped by 3 bases and J by 4 bases, with 11 bases between them. CDR1 and CDR2 (germline): LGHNA, YNFKEQ. CDR3 coding DNA: TGTGCCAGCAGCCAGAGGGATGGGCCAGATACGCAGTATTTT. Translating gives CASSQRDGPDTQYF.